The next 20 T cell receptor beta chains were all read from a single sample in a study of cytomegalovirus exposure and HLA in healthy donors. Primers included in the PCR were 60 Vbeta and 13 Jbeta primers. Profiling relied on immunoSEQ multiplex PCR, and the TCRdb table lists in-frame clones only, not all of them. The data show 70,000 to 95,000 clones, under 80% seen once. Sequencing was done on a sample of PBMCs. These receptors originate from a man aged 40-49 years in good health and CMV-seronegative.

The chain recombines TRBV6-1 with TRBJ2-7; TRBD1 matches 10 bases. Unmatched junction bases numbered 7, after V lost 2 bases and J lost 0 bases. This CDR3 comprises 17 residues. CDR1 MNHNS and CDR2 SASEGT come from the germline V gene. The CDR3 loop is CASSEIVTGGPSYEQYF. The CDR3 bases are TGTGCCAGCAGTGAAATTGTGACAGGGGGCCCCTCCTACGAGCAGTACTTC.

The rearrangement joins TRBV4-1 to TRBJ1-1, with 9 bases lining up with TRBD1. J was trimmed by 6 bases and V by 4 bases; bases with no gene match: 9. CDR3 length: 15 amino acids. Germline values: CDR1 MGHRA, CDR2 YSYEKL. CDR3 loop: CASSRSGTGYSEAFF. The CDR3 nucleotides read TGCGCCAGCAGCCGTTCCGGGACAGGGTATTCTGAAGCTTTCTTT.

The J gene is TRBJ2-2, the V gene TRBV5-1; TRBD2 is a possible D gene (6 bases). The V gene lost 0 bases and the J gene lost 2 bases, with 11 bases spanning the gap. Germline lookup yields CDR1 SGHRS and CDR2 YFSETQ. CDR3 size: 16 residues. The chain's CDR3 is CASSLGGDPNTGELFF. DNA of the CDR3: TGCGCCAGCAGCTTGGGGGGGGACCCTAACACCGGGGAGCTGTTTTTT. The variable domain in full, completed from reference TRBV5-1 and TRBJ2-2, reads KAGVTQTPRYLIKTRGQQVTLSCSPISGHRSVSWYQQTPGQGLQFLFEYFSETQRNKGNFPGRFSGRQFSNSRSEMNVSTLELGDSALYLCASSLGGDPNTGELFFGEGSRLTVL.

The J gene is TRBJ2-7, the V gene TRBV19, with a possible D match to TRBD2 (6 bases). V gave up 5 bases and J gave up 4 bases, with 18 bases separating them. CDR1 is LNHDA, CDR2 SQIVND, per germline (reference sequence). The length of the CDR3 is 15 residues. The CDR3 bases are TGTGCCAGTAGTTCCCCTGGGGGGAGTAGGTACGAGCAGTACTTC. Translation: CASSSPGGSRYEQYF. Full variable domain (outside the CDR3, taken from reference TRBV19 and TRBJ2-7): DGGITQSPKYLFRKEGQNVTLSCEQNLNHDAMYWYRQDPGQGLRLIYYSQIVNDFQKGDIAEGYSVSREKKESFPLTVTSAQKNPTAFYLCASSSPGGSRYEQYFGPGTRLTVT.

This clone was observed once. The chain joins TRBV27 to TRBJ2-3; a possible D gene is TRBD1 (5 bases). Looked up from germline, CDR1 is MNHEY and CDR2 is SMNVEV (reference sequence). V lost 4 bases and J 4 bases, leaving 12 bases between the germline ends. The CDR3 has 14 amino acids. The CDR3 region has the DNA TGTGCCAGCAGTTGGTCAGGGCTAGCAGATACGCAGTATTTT. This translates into CASSWSGLADTQYF.

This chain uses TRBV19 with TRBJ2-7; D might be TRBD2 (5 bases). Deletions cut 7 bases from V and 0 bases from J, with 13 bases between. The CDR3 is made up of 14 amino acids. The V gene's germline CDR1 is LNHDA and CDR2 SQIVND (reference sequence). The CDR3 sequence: CASTLSGNSYEQYF. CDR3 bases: TGTGCCAGTACCCTCAGCGGAAACTCCTACGAGCAGTACTTC.

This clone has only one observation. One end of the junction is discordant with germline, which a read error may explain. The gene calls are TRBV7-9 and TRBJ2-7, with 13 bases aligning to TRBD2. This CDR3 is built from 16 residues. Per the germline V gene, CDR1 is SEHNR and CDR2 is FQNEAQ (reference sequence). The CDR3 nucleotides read TGTTCCAGCAGCTTAGGGGCGGGACTAGCGGGATACGAGCAGTACTTC. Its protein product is CSSSLGAGLAGYEQYF.

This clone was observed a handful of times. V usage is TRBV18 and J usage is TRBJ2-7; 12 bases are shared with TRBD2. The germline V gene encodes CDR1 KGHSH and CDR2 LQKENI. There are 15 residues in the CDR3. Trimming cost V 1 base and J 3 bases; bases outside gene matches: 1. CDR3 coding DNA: TGTGCCAGCTCACCACGACTAGCGGGGGACTACGAGCAGTACTTC. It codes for CASSPRLAGDYEQYF.

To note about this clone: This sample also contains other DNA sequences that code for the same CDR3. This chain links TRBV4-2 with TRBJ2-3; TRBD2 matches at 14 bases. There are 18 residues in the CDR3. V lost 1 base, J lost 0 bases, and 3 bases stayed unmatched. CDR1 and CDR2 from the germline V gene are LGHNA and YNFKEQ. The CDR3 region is CASSQGLAGGPSTDTQYF. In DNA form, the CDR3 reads TGTGCCAGCAGCCAAGGACTAGCGGGAGGGCCAAGCACAGATACGCAGTATTTT.

CDR3 nucleotides: TGTGCCAGCAGTTTGCCTAGCGGCCCCTACGAGCAGTACTTC. Its protein product is CASSLPSGPYEQYF. V usage is TRBV28 and J usage is TRBJ2-7; 7 nucleotides align to TRBD2. There are 14 residues in the CDR3. CDR1 is MDHEN and CDR2 is SYDVKM in the germline V gene. J gave up 2 bases and V 3 bases, and 4 bases lay outside the gene matches.

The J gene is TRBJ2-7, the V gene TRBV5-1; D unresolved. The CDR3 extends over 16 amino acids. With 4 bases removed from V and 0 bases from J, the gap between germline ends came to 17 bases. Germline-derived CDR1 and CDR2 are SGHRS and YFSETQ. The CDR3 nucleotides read TGCGCCAGCAGCCAACCACTGATTGGGCTCTCCTACGAGCAGTACTTC. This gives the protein CASSQPLIGLSYEQYF.

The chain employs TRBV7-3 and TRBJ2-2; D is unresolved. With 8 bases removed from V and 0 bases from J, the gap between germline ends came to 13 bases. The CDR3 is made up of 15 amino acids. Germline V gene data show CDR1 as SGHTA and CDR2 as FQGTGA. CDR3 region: CASGQSIANTGELFF. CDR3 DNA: TGTGCCAGCGGCCAAAGTATCGCGAACACCGGGGAGCTGTTTTTT.

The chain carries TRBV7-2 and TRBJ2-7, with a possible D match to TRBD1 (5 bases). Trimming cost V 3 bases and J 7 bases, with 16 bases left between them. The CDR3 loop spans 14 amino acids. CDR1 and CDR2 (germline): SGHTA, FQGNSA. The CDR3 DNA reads TGTGCCAGCAGCTTCGTAACAGGCTCGGAGGAGCAGTACTTC. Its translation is CASSFVTGSEEQYF.

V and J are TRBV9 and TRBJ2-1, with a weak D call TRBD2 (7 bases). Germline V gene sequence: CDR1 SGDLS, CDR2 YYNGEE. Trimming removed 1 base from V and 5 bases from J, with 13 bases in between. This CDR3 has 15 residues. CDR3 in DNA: TGTGCCAGCAGCGTATTCAGGGGAGGGGACAATGAGCAGTTCTTC. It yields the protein CASSVFRGGDNEQFF.

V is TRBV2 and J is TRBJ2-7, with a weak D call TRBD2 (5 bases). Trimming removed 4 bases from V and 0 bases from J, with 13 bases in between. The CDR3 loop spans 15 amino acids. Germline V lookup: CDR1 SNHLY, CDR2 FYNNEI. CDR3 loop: CASSVARRSSYEQYF. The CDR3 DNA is TGTGCCAGCAGTGTGGCGAGGAGGAGCTCCTACGAGCAGTACTTC.

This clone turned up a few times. As DNA, the CDR3 is TGTGCCATCAGTGAGTCTACAGGTCAGCCCCAGCATTTT. It translates to CAISESTGQPQHF. The gene calls are TRBV10-3 and TRBJ1-5; D is perhaps TRBD1 (5 bases). CDR3 length: 13 residues. Germline CDR1 and CDR2: ENHRY and SYGVKD. Trimming shortened V by 0 bases and J by 6 bases, and 6 bases separated the two germline ends.

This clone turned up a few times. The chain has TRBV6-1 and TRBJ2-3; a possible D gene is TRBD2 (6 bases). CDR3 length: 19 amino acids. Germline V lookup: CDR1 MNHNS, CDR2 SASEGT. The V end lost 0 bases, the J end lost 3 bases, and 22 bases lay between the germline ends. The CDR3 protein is CASSEAPPGAGFATDTQYF. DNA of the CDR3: TGTGCCAGCAGTGAAGCGCCCCCCGGGGCGGGATTTGCTACAGATACGCAGTATTTT.

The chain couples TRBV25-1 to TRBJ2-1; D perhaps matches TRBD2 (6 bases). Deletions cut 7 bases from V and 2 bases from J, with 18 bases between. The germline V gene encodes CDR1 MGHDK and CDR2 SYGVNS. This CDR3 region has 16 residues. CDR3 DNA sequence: TGTGCCAGCACAGGCCCGGAGGGAGGCACCTACAATGAGCAGTTCTTC. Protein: CASTGPEGGTYNEQFF. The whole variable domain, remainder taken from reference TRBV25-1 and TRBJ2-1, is EADIYQTPRYLVIGTGKKITLECSQTMGHDKMYWYQQDPGMELHLIHYSYGVNSTEKGDLSSESTVSRIRTEHFPLTLESARPSHTSQYLCASTGPEGGTYNEQFFGPGTRLTVL.

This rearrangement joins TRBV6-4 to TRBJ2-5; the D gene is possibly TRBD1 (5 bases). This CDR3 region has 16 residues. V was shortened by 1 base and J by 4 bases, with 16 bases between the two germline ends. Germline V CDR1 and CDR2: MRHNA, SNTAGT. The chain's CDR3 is CASSDYRTVGIETQYF. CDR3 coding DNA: TGTGCCAGCAGTGACTACAGGACGGTAGGAATAGAGACCCAGTACTTC.

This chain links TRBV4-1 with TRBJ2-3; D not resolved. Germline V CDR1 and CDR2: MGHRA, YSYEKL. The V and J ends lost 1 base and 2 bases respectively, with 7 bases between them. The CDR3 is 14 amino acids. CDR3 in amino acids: CASSQATYTDTQYF. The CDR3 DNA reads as TGCGCCAGCAGCCAAGCCACATACACAGATACGCAGTATTTT.